Each of the 16 T cell receptor beta chains below was sequenced from the same sample in a study of siplizumab effects on memory and regulatory T cells. Method: immunoSEQ multiplex PCR; TCRdb's copy keeps in-frame clones and lacks some. The sample carries 70,000 to 100,000 clones, 80% to 95% recorded once. What was sequenced was CD8+ T cells sorted from blood. The receptors here all came from a human donor in good health.

The V call is TRBV5-1, the J call TRBJ2-1; TRBD2 matches at 8 bases. Germline trimming cut 0 bases from V and 0 bases from J; bases unmatched to any gene: 8. This CDR3 comprises 18 residues. The V gene's germline CDR1 is SGHRS and CDR2 YFSETQ. The CDR3 DNA follows: TGCGCCAGCAGCTTGGATGGCAGCGGGAGTTTCTCCTACAATGAGCAGTTCTTC. This translates into CASSLDGSGSFSYNEQFF.

This clone has a handful of counts. The chain joins TRBV15 to TRBJ2-1; 11 nucleotides match TRBD2. Per germline, CDR1 LNHNV and CDR2 YYDKDF (reference sequence). The CDR3 contains 19 residues. J gave up 6 bases and V 0 bases, and 13 bases lay outside the gene matches. The CDR3 region is CATSRDRWGSGGASNEQFF. The CDR3 DNA sequence: TGTGCCACCAGCAGAGATCGCTGGGGTAGCGGGGGGGCCAGCAATGAGCAGTTCTTC.

The chain employs TRBV30 and TRBJ2-5; 9 positions match TRBD2. Germline V CDR1 and CDR2: GTSNPN, SVGIG (reference sequence). J was trimmed by 4 bases and V by 5 bases; bases with no gene match: 8. The CDR3 is 14 amino acids. The CDR3 DNA reads as TGTGCCTGGTCGCCGGGACTAGCACCAGAGACCCAGTACTTC. Translation: CAWSPGLAPETQYF.

The V call is TRBV27, the J call TRBJ2-3; TRBD2 matches at 9 bases. CDR1 is MNHEY, CDR2 SMNVEV, per germline (reference sequence). J was trimmed by 6 bases and V by 6 bases; bases with no gene match: 10. The CDR3 is made up of 15 amino acids. The chain's CDR3 is CASRVAGVGSDTQYF. The CDR3 coding sequence is TGTGCCAGCAGGGTAGCGGGAGTAGGGTCGGATACGCAGTATTTT.

The chain links TRBV11-1 to TRBJ2-1; the match to TRBD2 covers 8 bases. This CDR3 spans 15 amino acids. V was clipped by 5 bases and J by 3 bases; unmatched bases: 6. CDR1 is SGHAT, CDR2 FQDESV, per germline (reference sequence). The CDR3 region has the DNA TGTGCCAGCAGCCCGACGGGACTAGACTACAATGAGCAGTTCTTC. Amino acid sequence: CASSPTGLDYNEQFF.

This rearrangement joins TRBV19 to TRBJ2-7; 7 nucleotides line up with TRBD1. The length of the CDR3 is 14 residues. V dropped 5 bases and J dropped 3; count of bases not matched to a gene: 7. CDR1 LNHDA and CDR2 SQIVND come from the germline V gene (reference sequence). CDR3 sequence reads: CASSPRSGGYEQYF. CDR3 DNA sequence: TGTGCCAGTAGTCCCAGGTCAGGGGGCTACGAGCAGTACTTC.

This sequence joins TRBV4-1 and TRBJ2-6, with TRBD2 as a possible D gene (5 bases). Germline CDR1 is MGHRA and CDR2 is YSYEKL. Trimming took 1 base from V and 0 from J, leaving 10 bases between them. There are 17 residues in the CDR3. The CDR3 region has the DNA TGCGCCAGCAGCCAAGTCGACTATTCCTCTGGGGCCAACGTCCTGACTTTC. Protein: CASSQVDYSSGANVLTF.

This clone was detected once. The chain combines TRBV4-1 with TRBJ2-7; 9 bases are a match to TRBD1. Germline trimming cut 4 bases from V and 5 bases from J; bases unmatched to any gene: 6. CDR1 MGHRA and CDR2 YSYEKL come from the germline V gene. The CDR3 length is 14 residues. The CDR3 spells CASSPRQGGDEQYF. CDR3 bases: TGCGCCAGCAGCCCGAGACAGGGGGGCGACGAGCAGTACTTC.

V usage is TRBV4-1 and J usage is TRBJ2-7; perhaps TRBD2 as D (5 bases). The germline V gene encodes CDR1 MGHRA and CDR2 YSYEKL. Between the trimmed V and J ends, which lost 3 bases and 0 bases, there was a span of 15 bases. CDR3 length: 16 residues. The CDR3 sequence: CASSQGTAENSYEQYF. For the CDR3, the DNA is TGCGCCAGCAGCCAGGGAACAGCGGAGAACTCCTACGAGCAGTACTTC.

For the CDR3, the DNA is TGCGCCAGCAGCCAAGCTCCGAGCGCGGGATACGAGCAGTACTTC. This gives the protein CASSQAPSAGYEQYF. The chain couples TRBV4-1 to TRBJ2-7; tentatively, D is TRBD2 (6 bases). The CDR3 contains 15 residues. In germline, CDR1 is MGHRA, CDR2 YSYEKL. Between the trimmed V and J ends, which lost 1 base and 4 bases, there was a span of 14 bases.

This chain uses TRBV4-1 with TRBJ2-1, with D perhaps matching TRBD2 (6 bases). The germline gives CDR1 MGHRA, CDR2 YSYEKL. This CDR3 is built from 16 residues. V was cut by 0 bases and J by 3 bases, with 12 bases left in between. The CDR3 region has the DNA TGCGCCAGCAGCCAAGATGGCCTAGCGAGCTACAATGAGCAGTTCTTC. It specifies CASSQDGLASYNEQFF.

The J gene is TRBJ1-1, the V gene TRBV6-6; possibly TRBD1 for D (5 bases). CDR1 MNHNY and CDR2 SVGAGI come from the germline V gene (reference sequence). This CDR3 spans 14 amino acids. The V end lost 2 bases, the J end lost 1 base, and 8 bases lay between the germline ends. CDR3 residues: CASSYPTENTEAFF. The CDR3 DNA reads as TGTGCCAGCAGTTACCCGACAGAGAACACTGAAGCTTTCTTT.

The rearrangement joins TRBV10-1 to TRBJ2-3; D is uncertain. The CDR3 has 15 amino acids. Germline-derived CDR1 and CDR2 are WNHNN and SYGVQD (reference sequence). The V end was cut by 0 bases, the J end by 9 bases, with 16 bases between. CDR3 residues: CASSESQAASGTQYF. CDR3 nucleotide sequence: TGCGCCAGCAGTGAGTCTCAGGCCGCCAGTGGGACGCAGTATTTT.

A note on this clone: The sample contains more than one DNA sequence encoding this CDR3. The chain is built from TRBV7-9 and TRBJ2-7; D call uncertain. Trimming pared 3 bases from V and 0 bases from J, leaving 6 bases between. The CDR3 length is 13 residues. Germline V gene lookup returns CDR1 SEHNR and CDR2 FQNEAQ (reference sequence). The chain's CDR3 is CASSLGNSYEQYF. DNA for the CDR3: TGTGCCAGCAGCTTGGGCAACTCCTACGAGCAGTACTTC.

This chain joins TRBV5-4 and TRBJ1-1; D ambiguous. V was clipped by 0 bases and J by 0 bases, with 6 bases between them. Germline V gives CDR1 SGHNT, CDR2 YYREEE (reference sequence). CDR3 length: 14 residues. The CDR3 region is CASSLALMNTEAFF. The CDR3 coding sequence is TGTGCCAGCAGCTTGGCGTTGATGAACACTGAAGCTTTCTTT.

This clone was seen only once. The chain uses TRBV5-1 and TRBJ2-1; D is undetermined. V gave up 0 bases and J gave up 3 bases, with 10 bases separating them. Germline V gives CDR1 SGHRS, CDR2 YFSETQ. The CDR3 sequence is 15 residues long. The CDR3 loop reads CASSLAGGYYNEQFF. The CDR3, as DNA: TGCGCCAGCAGCTTGGCAGGCGGTTACTACAATGAGCAGTTCTTC.